This T cell receptor (beta chain) was captured by sequencing in a study of T cell responses to AZD1222 COVID-19 vaccine. On this clone: The antigen remains unidentified.

From germline, CDR1 is SGHAT and CDR2 FQDESV (reference sequence). This CDR3 contains 13 residues. V gave up 3 bases and J gave up 2 bases, with 8 bases separating them. Profiling relied on immunoSEQ multiplex PCR, and the TCRdb table lists in-frame clones only, not all of them. The table shows fewer than 95,000 clones, with around 89% occurring only once. Samples with a second dose at about 4 or about 12 weeks were pooled together. General observations from the study: Sampled repertoires all dated from after the peak T cell response. Spike-specific TCR breadth and depth grew following two AZD1222 doses. Dominant CD4 TCR responses targeted spike regions 160-218 and 743-854.

The origin of this receptor is an adult who received the AZD1222 COVID-19 vaccine. The material sequenced was peripheral blood, taken 28 days after the second AZD1222 dose. The chain employs TRBV11-1 and TRBJ2-7; D not resolved. DNA of the CDR3: TGTGCCAGCAGCTTCAACAGAGCCTACGAGCAGTACTTC. Its translation: CASSFNRAYEQYF. The variable domain in full, with the rest retrieved from reference TRBV11-1 and TRBJ2-7, is EAEVAQSPRYKITEKSQAVAFWCDPISGHATLYWYRQILGQGPELLVQFQDESVVDDSQLPKDRFSAERLKGVDSTLKIQPAELGDSAMYLCASSFNRAYEQYFGPGTRLTVT.